The rows below give T cell receptor beta chains drawn from one sample of a study of beta chain features in type 1 diabetes. The table came from immunoSEQ multiplex PCR; TCRdb's copy has only in-frame clones and leaves some out. The data hold hundreds of thousands of clones, with roughly 12% observed a single time. The sample taken for sequencing was naive CD4+ T cells from blood. These receptors originate from a man younger than 30 in good health. Each CDR3 is given without its conserved first and last residue.

J | V | length | CDR3
TRBJ2-6 | TRBV19 | 13 | ASSILRAGANVLT
TRBJ1-2 | TRBV2 | 15 | ASSEAQGLEPNYGYT
TRBJ2-7 | TRBV18 | 12 | ASSPREDPYEQY
TRBJ2-3 | TRBV5-1 | 14 | ASSSGTGRNTDTQY
TRBJ1-5 | TRBV28 | 14 | ASSSQGAPGNQPQH
TRBJ2-3 | TRBV7-2 | 12 | ASSQTGGADTQY
TRBJ1-5 | TRBV7-9 | 13 | ASSRGPGSNQPQH
TRBJ2-7 | TRBV6-5 | 11 | ASVGRVKYEQY
TRBJ2-1 | TRBV4-3 | 14 | ASSLGGQAGAREQF
TRBJ2-1 | TRBV7-9 | 9 | ASSTRNEQF
TRBJ1-2 | TRBV19 | 11 | ARSPQGFYGYT
TRBJ2-3 | TRBV7-3 | 12 | ASSFTGGTDTQY
TRBJ1-5 | TRBV4-1 | 13 | ASSQMGQGDQPQH
TRBJ1-2 | TRBV29-1 | 10 | SVDDRNYGYT
TRBJ2-3 | TRBV7-3 | 14 | ASSSSGSVFSDTQY
TRBJ2-7 | TRBV7-2 | 14 | ASSFLAGGPSYEQY
TRBJ2-3 | TRBV7-8 | 14 | ASSLAAGGLADTQY
TRBJ2-7 | TRBV10-2 | 13 | ASSVSQGALDEQY
TRBJ2-3 | TRBV7-9 | 17 | ASSPPMGLAGAAWGTQY
TRBJ1-2 | TRBV29-1 | 12 | SVEVAGRGYGYT
TRBJ2-7 | TRBV9 | 11 | ASSVGSTYEQY
TRBJ1-5 | TRBV7-2 | 14 | ASSLGGGRGNQPQH
TRBJ2-1 | TRBV7-2 | 13 | ASSRFWREADEQF
TRBJ2-5 | TRBV7-6 | 9 | ASQDRETQY
TRBJ2-5 | TRBV4-2 | 14 | ASSQGLGVGQETQY
TRBJ2-6 | TRBV7-6 | 13 | ASSLSSSGANVLT
TRBJ2-1 | TRBV7-9 | 9 | ASSLVSEQF
TRBJ2-5 | TRBV7-2 | 13 | ASSLVRAPEETQY
TRBJ1-1 | TRBV14 | 12 | ASTRITGFTEAF
TRBJ1-3 | TRBV28 | 12 | ASSLPSGSNTIY
TRBJ2-5 | TRBV7-8 | 11 | ASSRGAGETQY
TRBJ1-5 | TRBV7-3 | 13 | ANLDFRDSNQPQH